This TCR beta chain was found in a study of shared clonotypes between healthy human individuals. Study-level information: Ranging from 18 to 49 in age, donors were a couple of women and a few men. CD4 naive and CD4 memory each took three plates per donor, while CD8 naive took two and CD8 memory one. Whole-study findings and limits: In four donors, approximately 5% of naive CD4 clonotypes appeared in common.

CDR3 length equals 15 residues. Germline CDR1 SGDLS, CDR2 YYNGEE. V gave up 0 bases and J gave up 4 bases, with 10 bases separating them. The study ran the assay at deep level. Assay used: immunoSEQ multiplex PCR; TCRdb lists only in-frame clones, some missing. The table lists millions of clones, over 85% of them singletons, with 0.9% to 1.3% in the top ten. It was CD45RO-negative cells, positively selected for CCR7, that made up naive CD8 cells, with terminally differentiated effector memory CD45RA+ cells excluded. A note on this clone: Antigen unknown. This sample also contains other DNA sequences that code for the same CDR3.

The V gene is TRBV9, the J gene TRBJ2-2; TRBD2 is a possible D gene (7 bases). Sequencing was done on a sample of naive CD8+ T cells sorted from blood. The TCR was taken from a man aged 18 to 35 in good health. DNA of the CDR3: TGTGCCAGCAGCGTAGACGGGGGGCTCACCGGGGAGCTGTTTTTT. It encodes CASSVDGGLTGELFF.